This T cell receptor beta chain was recovered during a study of blood T cells in healthy people across ages. V lost 6 bases, J lost 3 bases, and 15 bases lay in between. The CDR3 extends over 14 amino acids. The germline V gene has CDR1 SGHTA and CDR2 FQGNSA. Together with a sample-barcoded 5' primer, a J-beta primer mix was included in a second PCR lasting about 6 to 11 cycles. MiXCR, applied by TCRdb to the 5' RACE reads, yields one record per CDR3 protein. Among 1.5 million or so distinct CDR3 sequences listed, approximately 43% were seen once. The donors, aged roughly 6 to 95, were healthy Caucasians from Russia. General study results and limits: Aged donors had fewer naive CD4+ cells and lower diversity than long-lived donors.

This clonotype was counted only a few times. What it recognizes is unknown. The V and J genes are TRBV7-2 and TRBJ2-7; maybe TRBD1 (6 bases). This sequence originates from a woman between 18 and 29 years old in good health. The sample was blood. The CDR3: CASSYQWTDYEQYF. The CDR3 DNA reads as TGTGCCAGCAGTTATCAGTGGACAGACTACGAGCAGTACTTC.